The following is a T cell receptor beta chain sequence with its context. In the source study's methods: Estimation of nucleated cell counts relied on the amplification of reference gene primers. Clones were read by immunoSEQ multiplex PCR, and TCRdb kept only the in-frame ones, dropping some. Clonal size and the V and J genes are those of that table, whereas D and trimming came from the DNA. The data contain some 190,000 clones, approximately 91% of them singletons. The sample belongs to a study of blood T cell repertoires in COVID-19. The CDR3 has 15 amino acids. Germline loops: CDR1 MDHEN, CDR2 SYDVKM. Trimming shortened V by 2 bases and J by 2 bases, and 13 bases separated the two germline ends.

This receptor was taken from a man aged 30 to 39 with acute or convalescent COVID-19. This rearrangement joins TRBV28 to TRBJ2-7, with D uncertain. The source material was peripheral blood. The CDR3 coding sequence is TGTGCCAGCAGTTTAAAGTTAATGGCAGCCTACGAGCAGTACTTC. Amino acids: CASSLKLMAAYEQYF.